These T cell receptor beta chains were read from a single sample in a study of cytomegalovirus exposure and HLA in healthy donors. Libraries were prepared by immunoSEQ multiplex PCR; TCRdb keeps only in-frame clonotypes and omits some of them. The sample comprises fewer than 200,000 clones, around 81% of which are singletons, and 2% to 2.5% rests with the top ten. The sequencing sample was made of PBMCs. The receptor set was obtained from a woman aged 25 to 39 in good health and CMV-seronegative. Each CDR3 is given with its conserved first and last residue.

TRBV10-3 CAISPQGDGYTF
TRBV7-9 CASSAGAGLVKNIQYF
TRBV28 CASRVADFGGAETQYF
TRBV6-5 CASSSGTGKVGEQFF
TRBV5-1 CASSVGQDNSPLHF
TRBV5-5 CASTLVGQGGAYGYTF
TRBV6-1 CASREGTSGSTDTQYF
TRBV27 CASSSDRGRGYTF
TRBV7-9 CASSLSGAYNEQFF
TRBV19 CASSIAAGHYEQYF
TRBV7-2 CASSLGAGYMNTEAFF
TRBV7-9 CSSSLNEIYTGELFF
TRBV27 CASSLFSGGLAGELFF
TRBV13 CASSWGLAGSHEQYF
TRBV4-2 CASSPGTSGYEQYF
TRBV5-1 CASSWGTLTDTQYF
TRBV5-1 CASSLASGSGETQYF
TRBV28 CASRAFRGTYEQYF
TRBV7-2 CASSLGGGTFEKLFF
TRBV4-3 CASSQDHAGAQYNEQFF
TRBV7-8 CASSFSGSTYEQYF
TRBV4-1 CASSQLGSYEQYF
TRBV11-2 CASSLYEIPMNTEAFF
TRBV12-1 CASSSACSYNEQFF
TRBV15 CATSKGTGYSYEQYF
TRBV7-2 CASSSGLAGGLDTQYF
TRBV6-5 CASSSSGTGPQPQHF
TRBV28 CASSGTQGLESTDTQYF
TRBV11-2 CASSPDRGETQYF
TRBV7-9 CASSLTDEKLFF
TRBV18 CASSPGQGIDTQYF
TRBV5-1 CASSFGEQETQYF
TRBV19 CASSHLQGIVSYNEQFF
TRBV9 CASSASWDRGRPDTQYF
TRBV28 CASSARQGASGTTLRSGANVLTF
TRBV4-1 CASSRPRGPQYSGANGLTF
TRBV7-2 CASSLGGTNEKLFF
TRBV4-1 CASSQIGTSSYNEQFF
TRBV4-3 CASSLSGTGGGNTIYF
TRBV25-1 CASRELAGELYEQYF